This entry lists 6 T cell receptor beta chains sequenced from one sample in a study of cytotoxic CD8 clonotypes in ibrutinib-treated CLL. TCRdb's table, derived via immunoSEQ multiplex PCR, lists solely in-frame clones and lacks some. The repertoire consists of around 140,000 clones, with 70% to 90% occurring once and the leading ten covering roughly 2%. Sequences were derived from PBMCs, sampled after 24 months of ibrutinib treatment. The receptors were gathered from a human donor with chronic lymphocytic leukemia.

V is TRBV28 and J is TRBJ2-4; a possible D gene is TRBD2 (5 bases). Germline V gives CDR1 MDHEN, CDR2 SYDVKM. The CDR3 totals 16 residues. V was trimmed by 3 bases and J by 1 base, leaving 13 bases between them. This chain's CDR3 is CASSLGAVRAKNIQYF. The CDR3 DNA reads TGTGCCAGCAGTTTGGGAGCGGTTCGGGCCAAAAACATTCAGTACTTC.

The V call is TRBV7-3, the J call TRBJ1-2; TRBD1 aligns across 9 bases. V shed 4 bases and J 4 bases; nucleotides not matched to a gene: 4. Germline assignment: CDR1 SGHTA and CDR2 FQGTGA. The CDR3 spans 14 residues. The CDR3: CASSWDREGYGYTF. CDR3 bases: TGTGCCAGCAGCTGGGACAGGGAGGGCTATGGCTACACCTTC.

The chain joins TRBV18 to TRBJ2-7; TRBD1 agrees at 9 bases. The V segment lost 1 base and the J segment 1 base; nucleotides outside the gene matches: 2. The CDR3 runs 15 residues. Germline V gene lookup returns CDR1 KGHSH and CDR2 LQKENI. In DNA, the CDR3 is TGTGCCAGCTCACCACAACAGGGGGCTTCCTACGAGCAGTACTTC. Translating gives CASSPQQGASYEQYF.

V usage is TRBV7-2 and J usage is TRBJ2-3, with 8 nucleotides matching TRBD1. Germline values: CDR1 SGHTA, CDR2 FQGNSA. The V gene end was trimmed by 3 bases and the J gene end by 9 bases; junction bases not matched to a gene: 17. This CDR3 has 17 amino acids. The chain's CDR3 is CASSFGWGRGQARTQYF. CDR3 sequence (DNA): TGTGCCAGCAGCTTCGGCTGGGGCAGGGGGCAAGCGAGGACGCAGTATTTT.

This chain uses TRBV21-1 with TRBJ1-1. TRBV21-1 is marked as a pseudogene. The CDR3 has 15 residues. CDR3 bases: TGTGCCAGCAGCACTAGAGCGGGTTTAAGGGTGGTAGCTTTCTTT. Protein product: CASSTRAGLRVVAFF.

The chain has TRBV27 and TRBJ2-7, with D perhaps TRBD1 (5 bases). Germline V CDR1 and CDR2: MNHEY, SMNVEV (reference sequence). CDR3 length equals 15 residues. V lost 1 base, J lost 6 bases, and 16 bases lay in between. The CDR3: CASSLYQGSKFEQYF. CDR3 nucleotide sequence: TGTGCCAGCAGTTTATACCAGGGTTCGAAGTTCGAGCAGTACTTC.